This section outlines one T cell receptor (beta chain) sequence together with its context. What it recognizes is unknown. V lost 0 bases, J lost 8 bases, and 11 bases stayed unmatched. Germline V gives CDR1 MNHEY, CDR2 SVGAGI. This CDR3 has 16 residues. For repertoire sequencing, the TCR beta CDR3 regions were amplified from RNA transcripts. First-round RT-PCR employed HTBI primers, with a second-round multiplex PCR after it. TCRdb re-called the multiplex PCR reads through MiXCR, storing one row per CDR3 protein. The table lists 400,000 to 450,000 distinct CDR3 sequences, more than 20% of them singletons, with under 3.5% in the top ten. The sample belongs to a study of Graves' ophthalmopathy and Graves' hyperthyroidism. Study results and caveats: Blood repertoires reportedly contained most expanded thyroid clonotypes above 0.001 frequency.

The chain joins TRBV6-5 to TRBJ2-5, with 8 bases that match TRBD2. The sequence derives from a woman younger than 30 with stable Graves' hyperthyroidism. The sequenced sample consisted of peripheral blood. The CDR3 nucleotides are TGTGCCAGCAGTTACTCGGCCCTCACTAGCGGTTCCACCCAGTACTTC. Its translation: CASSYSALTSGSTQYF.